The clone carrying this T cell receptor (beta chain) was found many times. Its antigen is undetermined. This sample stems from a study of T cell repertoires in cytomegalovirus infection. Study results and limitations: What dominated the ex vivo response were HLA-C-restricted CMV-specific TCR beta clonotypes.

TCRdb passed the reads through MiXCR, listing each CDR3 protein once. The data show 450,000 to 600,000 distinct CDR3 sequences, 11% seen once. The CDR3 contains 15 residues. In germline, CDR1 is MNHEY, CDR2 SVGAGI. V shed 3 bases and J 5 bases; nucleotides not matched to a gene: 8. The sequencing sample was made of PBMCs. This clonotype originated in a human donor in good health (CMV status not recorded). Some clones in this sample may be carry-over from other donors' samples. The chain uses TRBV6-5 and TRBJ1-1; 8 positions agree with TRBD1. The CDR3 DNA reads TGTGCCAGCAGTTATTCCCGGACAGGGCCAACTGAAGCTTTCTTT. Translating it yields CASSYSRTGPTEAFF.